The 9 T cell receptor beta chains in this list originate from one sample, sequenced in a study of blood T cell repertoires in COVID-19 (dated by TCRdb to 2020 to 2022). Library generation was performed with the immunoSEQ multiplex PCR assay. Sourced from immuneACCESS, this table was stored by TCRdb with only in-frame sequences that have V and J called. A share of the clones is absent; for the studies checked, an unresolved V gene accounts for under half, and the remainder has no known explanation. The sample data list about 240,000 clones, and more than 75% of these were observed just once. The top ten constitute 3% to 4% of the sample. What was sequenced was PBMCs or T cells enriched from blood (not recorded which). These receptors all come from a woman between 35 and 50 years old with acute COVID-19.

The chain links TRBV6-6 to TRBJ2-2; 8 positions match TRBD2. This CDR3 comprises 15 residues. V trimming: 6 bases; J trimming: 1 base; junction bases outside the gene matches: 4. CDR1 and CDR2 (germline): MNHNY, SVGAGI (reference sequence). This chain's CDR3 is CASSLAGLNTGELFF. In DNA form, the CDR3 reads TGTGCCAGCAGCTTAGCGGGACTGAACACCGGGGAGCTGTTTTTT.

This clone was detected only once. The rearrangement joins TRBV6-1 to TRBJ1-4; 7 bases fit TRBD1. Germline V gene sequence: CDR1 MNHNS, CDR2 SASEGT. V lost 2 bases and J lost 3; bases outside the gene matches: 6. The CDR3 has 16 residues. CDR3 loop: CASSETGQVPNEKLFF. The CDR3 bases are TGTGCCAGCAGTGAAACCGGACAGGTCCCTAATGAAAAACTGTTTTTT.

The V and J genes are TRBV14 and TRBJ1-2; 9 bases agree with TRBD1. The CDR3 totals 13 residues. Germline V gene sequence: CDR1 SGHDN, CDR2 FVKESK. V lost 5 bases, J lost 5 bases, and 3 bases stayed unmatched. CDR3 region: CASSGTGLYGYTF. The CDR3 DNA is TGTGCCAGCAGCGGGACAGGGTTATATGGCTACACCTTC.

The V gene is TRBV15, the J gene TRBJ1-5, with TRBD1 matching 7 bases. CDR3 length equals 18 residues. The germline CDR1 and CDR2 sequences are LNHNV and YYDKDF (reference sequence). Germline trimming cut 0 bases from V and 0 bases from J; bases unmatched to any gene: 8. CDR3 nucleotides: TGTGCCACCAGCAGAGATCTGGACAGGCGCTATAGCAATCAGCCCCAGCATTTT. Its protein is CATSRDLDRRYSNQPQHF.

The CDR3 nucleotides read TGTGCCAGCAGCGTAGGGACTAGCGGGAGGGCCTTGAAGGAGACCCAGTACTTC. It translates to CASSVGTSGRALKETQYF. The chain has TRBV9 and TRBJ2-5; 15 bases are shared with TRBD2. This CDR3 is 18 amino acids long. In germline, CDR1 is SGDLS, CDR2 YYNGEE. With V trimmed by 0 bases and J by 5 bases, 8 bases remained unmatched.

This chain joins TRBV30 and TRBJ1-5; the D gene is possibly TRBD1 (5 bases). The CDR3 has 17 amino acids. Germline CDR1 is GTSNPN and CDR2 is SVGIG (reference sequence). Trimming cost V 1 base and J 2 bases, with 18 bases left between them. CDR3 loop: CAWSDSQGSLGNQPQHF. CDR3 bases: TGTGCCTGGAGTGACTCTCAGGGATCTTTGGGCAATCAGCCCCAGCATTTT.

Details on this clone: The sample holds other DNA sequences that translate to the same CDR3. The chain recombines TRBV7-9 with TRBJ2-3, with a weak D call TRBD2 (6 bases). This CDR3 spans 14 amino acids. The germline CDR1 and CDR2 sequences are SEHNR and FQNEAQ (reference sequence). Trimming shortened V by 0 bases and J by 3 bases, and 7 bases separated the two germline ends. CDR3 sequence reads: CASSLAGGTDTQYF. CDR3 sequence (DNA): TGTGCCAGCAGCTTAGCAGGAGGGACAGATACGCAGTATTTT. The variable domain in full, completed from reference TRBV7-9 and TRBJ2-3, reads DTGVSQNPRHKITKRGQNVTFRCDPISEHNRLYWYRQTLGQGPEFLTYFQNEAQLEKSRLLSDRFSAERPKGSFSTLEIQRTEQGDSAMYLCASSLAGGTDTQYFGPGTRLTVL.

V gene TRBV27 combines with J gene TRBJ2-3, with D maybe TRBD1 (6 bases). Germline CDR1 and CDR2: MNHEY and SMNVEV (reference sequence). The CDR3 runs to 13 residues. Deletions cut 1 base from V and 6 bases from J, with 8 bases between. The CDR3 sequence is CASSLFQGDTQYF. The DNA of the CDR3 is TGTGCCAGCAGTTTATTCCAGGGGGATACGCAGTATTTT.

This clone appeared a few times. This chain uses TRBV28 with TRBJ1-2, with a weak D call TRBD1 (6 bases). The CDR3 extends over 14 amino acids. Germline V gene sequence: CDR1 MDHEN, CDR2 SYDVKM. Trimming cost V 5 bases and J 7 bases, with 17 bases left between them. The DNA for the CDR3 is TGTGCCAGCAGTCAACAGGGTTCAGGTTTTGGCTACACCTTC. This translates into CASSQQGSGFGYTF.